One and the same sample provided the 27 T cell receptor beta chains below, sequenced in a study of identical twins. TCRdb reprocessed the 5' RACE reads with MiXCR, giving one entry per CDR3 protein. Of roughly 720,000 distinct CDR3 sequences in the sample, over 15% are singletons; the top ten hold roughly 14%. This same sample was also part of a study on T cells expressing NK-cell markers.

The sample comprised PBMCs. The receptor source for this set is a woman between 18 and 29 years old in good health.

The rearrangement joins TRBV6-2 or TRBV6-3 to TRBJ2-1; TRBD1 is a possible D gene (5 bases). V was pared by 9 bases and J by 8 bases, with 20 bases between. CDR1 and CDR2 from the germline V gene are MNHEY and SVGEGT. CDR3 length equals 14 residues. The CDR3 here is CASRPMGRRDEQFF. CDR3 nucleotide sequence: TGTGCCAGTCGCCCCATGGGGCGACGGGATGAGCAGTTCTTC.

CDR3: CSGVEGAGYEQYF. CDR3 in DNA: TGCAGCGGGGTAGAAGGAGCCGGCTACGAGCAGTACTTC. This chain joins TRBV29-1 and TRBJ2-7; no clear D gene. This CDR3 comprises 13 residues. The ends were cut back, 7 bases at V and 3 bases at J, with 16 bases in the middle. CDR1 and CDR2 from the germline V gene are SQVTM and ANQGSEA.

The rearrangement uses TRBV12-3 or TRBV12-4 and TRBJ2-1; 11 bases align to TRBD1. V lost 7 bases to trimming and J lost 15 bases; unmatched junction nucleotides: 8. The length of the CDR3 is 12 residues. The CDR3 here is CASNRDRGKWFF. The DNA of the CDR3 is TGTGCCAGCAACCGGGACAGGGGGAAGTGGTTCTTC.

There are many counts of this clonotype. The CDR3 DNA sequence: TGTGCTAGTGGTTTTGAGGGGACGAACACTGAAGCTTTCTTT. As protein: CASGFEGTNTEAFF. The J gene is TRBJ1-1, the V gene TRBV12-5; perhaps TRBD1 as D (5 bases). Trimming took off 3 bases at V and 1 base at J, with 9 bases between the two ends. CDR3 length equals 14 residues. Germline CDR1 and CDR2: LGHNT and FRNRAP.

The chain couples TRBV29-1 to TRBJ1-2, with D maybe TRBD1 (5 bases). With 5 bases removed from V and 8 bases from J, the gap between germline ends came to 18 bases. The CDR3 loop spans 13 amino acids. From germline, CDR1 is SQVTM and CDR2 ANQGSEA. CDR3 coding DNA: TGCAGCGTTCTTAGGGGAGGGGAAGAAGGCTACACCTTC. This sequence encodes CSVLRGGEEGYTF.

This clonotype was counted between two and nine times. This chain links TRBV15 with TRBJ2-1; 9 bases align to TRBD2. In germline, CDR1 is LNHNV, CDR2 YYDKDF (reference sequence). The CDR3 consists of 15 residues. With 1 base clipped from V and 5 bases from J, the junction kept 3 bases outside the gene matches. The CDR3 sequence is CATSRAGLANNEQFF. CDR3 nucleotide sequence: TGTGCCACCAGCAGAGCCGGACTAGCGAACAATGAGCAGTTCTTC.

As DNA, the CDR3 is TGTGCCAGTACGCGCGCGGGGACCTACGAGCAGTACTTC. Protein: CASTRAGTYEQYF. The chain uses TRBV5-6 and TRBJ2-7; D might be TRBD2 (6 bases). V was pared by 8 bases and J by 2 bases, with 14 bases between. The CDR3 totals 13 residues. Germline V gene lookup returns CDR1 SGHDT and CDR2 YYEEEE.

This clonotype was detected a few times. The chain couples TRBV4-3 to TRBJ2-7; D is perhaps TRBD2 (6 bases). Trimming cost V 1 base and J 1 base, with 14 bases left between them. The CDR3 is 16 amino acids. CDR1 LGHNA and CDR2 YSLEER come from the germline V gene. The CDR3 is CASSQAIGTDSYEQYF. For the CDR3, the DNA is TGCGCCAGCAGCCAAGCCATCGGGACTGATTCCTACGAGCAGTACTTC.

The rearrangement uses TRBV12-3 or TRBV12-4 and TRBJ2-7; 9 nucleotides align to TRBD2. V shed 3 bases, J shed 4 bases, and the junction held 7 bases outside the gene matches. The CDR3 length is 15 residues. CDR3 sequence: CASSFSSGIRYEQYF. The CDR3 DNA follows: TGTGCCAGCAGTTTCTCTAGCGGGATTAGGTACGAGCAGTACTTC.

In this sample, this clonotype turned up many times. As DNA, the CDR3 is TGTGCCAGCAGTTCCCGGGGAGGTATCTCTGGAAACACCATATATTTT. Translation gives CASSSRGGISGNTIYF. The chain couples TRBV12-3 or TRBV12-4 to TRBJ1-3, with D uncertain. CDR3 length equals 16 residues. Trimming took off 4 bases at V and 0 bases at J, with 13 bases between the two ends.

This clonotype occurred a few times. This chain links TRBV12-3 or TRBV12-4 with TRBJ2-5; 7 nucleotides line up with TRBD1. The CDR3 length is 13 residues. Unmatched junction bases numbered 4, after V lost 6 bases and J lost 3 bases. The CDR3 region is CASRSGGEETQYF. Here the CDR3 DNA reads TGTGCCAGCAGGTCAGGGGGAGAAGAGACCCAGTACTTC.

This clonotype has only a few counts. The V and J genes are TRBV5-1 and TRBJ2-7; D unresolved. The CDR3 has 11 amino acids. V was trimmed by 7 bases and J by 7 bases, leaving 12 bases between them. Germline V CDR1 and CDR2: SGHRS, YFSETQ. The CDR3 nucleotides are TGCGCCAGCTCCGACCCTAAGGAGCAGTACTTC. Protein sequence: CASSDPKEQYF.

The CDR3 DNA is TGCGCCAGCAGCCACGGGGCAGGAGGCTCGGTGGGCGAGCAGTACTTC. Encoded protein: CASSHGAGGSVGEQYF. This chain connects TRBV5-1 to TRBJ2-7, with D perhaps matching TRBD1 or TRBD2 (5 bases each). Trimming cost V 4 bases and J 6 bases, with 23 bases left between them. Germline values: CDR1 SGHRS, CDR2 YFSETQ. The CDR3 contains 16 residues.

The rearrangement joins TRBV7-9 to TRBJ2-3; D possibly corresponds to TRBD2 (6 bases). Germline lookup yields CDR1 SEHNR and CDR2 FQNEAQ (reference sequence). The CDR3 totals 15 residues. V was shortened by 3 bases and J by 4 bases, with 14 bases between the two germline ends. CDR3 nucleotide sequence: TGTGCCAGCAGCTTTGGAGGGAGTCGCGCAGATACGCAGTATTTT. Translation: CASSFGGSRADTQYF. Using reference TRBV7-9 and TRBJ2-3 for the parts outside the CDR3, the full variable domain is DTGVSQNPRHKITKRGQNVTFRCDPISEHNRLYWYRQTLGQGPEFLTYFQNEAQLEKSRLLSDRFSAERPKGSFSTLEIQRTEQGDSAMYLCASSFGGSRADTQYFGPGTRLTVL.

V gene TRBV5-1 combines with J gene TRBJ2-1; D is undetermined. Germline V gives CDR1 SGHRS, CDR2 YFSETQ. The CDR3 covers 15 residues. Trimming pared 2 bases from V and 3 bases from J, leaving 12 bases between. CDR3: CASSFLEPHYNEQFF. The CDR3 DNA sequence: TGCGCCAGCAGCTTCCTCGAACCTCACTACAATGAGCAGTTCTTC.

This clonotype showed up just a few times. DNA for the CDR3: TGTGCCAGCAGCTTGGGGTTGTCGGGGGCGAACACTGAAGCTTTCTTT. Encoded protein: CASSLGLSGANTEAFF. The V and J genes are TRBV5-6 and TRBJ1-1; D might be TRBD1 (6 bases). The CDR3 runs to 16 residues. With 0 bases removed from V and 1 base from J, the gap between germline ends came to 13 bases. Germline-derived CDR1 and CDR2 are SGHDT and YYEEEE.

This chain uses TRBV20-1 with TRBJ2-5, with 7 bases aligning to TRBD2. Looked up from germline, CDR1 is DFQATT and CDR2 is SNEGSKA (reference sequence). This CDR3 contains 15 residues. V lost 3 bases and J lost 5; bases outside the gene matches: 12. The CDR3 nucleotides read TGCAGTGCTAGCCCATGGGGGGGGGTCCGGGAGACCCAGTACTTC. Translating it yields CSASPWGGVRETQYF.

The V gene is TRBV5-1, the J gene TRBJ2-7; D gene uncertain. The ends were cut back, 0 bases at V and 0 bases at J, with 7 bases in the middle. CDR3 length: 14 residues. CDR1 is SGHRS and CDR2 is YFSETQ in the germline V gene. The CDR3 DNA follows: TGCGCCAGCAGCTTGGACCCGGTCTCCTACGAGCAGTACTTC. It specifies CASSLDPVSYEQYF. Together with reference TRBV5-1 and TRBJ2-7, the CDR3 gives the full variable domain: KAGVTQTPRYLIKTRGQQVTLSCSPISGHRSVSWYQQTPGQGLQFLFEYFSETQRNKGNFPGRFSGRQFSNSRSEMNVSTLELGDSALYLCASSLDPVSYEQYFGPGTRLTVT.

In DNA, the CDR3 is TGTGCCAGCCCGCCGGAAATCCGCTACGAGCAGTACTTC. This encodes CASPPEIRYEQYF. The chain joins TRBV18 to TRBJ2-7, with D uncertain. CDR3 length: 13 amino acids. Trimming removed 8 bases at V and 3 bases at J, with 14 bases between. Germline CDR1 reads KGHSH; CDR2 reads LQKENI.

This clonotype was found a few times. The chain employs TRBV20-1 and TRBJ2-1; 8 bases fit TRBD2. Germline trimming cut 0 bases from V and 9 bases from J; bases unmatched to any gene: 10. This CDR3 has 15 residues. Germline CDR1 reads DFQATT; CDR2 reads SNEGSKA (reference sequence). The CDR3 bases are TGCAGTGCTAGAGACCTAGCGGGTCCCCCGGGTGAGCAGTTCTTC. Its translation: CSARDLAGPPGEQFF.

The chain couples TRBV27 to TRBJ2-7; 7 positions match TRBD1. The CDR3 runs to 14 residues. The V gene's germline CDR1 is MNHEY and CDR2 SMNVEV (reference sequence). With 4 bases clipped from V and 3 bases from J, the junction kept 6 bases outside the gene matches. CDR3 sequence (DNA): TGTGCCAGCAGTTCCTTCACAGGGGACTACGAGCAGTACTTC. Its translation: CASSSFTGDYEQYF.

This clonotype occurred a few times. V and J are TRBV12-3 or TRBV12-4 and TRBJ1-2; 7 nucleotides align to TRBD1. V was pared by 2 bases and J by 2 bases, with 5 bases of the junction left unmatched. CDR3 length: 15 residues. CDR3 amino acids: CASSLTGERNYGYTF. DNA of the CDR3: TGTGCCAGCAGTTTAACAGGGGAGAGGAACTATGGCTACACCTTC.

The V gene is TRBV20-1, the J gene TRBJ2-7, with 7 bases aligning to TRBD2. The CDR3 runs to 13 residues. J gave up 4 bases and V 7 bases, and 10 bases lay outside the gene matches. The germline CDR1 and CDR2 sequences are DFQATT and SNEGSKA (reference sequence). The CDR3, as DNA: TGCAGTGGCGGGCGCGGGGGTGTGTACGAGCAGTACTTC. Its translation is CSGGRGGVYEQYF.

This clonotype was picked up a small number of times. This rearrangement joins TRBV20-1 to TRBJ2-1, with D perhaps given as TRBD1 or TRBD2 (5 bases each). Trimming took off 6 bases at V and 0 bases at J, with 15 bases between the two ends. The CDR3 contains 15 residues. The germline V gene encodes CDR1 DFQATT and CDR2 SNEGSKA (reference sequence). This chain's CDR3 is CSAPRGFSSYNEQFF. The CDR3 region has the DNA TGCAGTGCCCCGAGGGGCTTTAGCTCCTACAATGAGCAGTTCTTC.

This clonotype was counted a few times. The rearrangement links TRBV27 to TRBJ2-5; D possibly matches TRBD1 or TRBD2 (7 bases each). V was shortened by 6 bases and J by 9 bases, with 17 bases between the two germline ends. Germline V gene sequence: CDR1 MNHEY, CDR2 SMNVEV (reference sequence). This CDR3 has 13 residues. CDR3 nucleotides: TGTGCCAGCAGCCTCACAGGGGAGGGGGCCCAGTACTTC. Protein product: CASSLTGEGAQYF.

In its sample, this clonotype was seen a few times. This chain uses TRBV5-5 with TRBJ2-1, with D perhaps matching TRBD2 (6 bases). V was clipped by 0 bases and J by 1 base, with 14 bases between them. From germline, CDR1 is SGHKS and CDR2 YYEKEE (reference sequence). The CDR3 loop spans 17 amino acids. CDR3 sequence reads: CASSLVEGGGSYNEQFF. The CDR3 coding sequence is TGTGCCAGCAGCTTGGTTGAGGGAGGTGGATCCTACAATGAGCAGTTCTTC.

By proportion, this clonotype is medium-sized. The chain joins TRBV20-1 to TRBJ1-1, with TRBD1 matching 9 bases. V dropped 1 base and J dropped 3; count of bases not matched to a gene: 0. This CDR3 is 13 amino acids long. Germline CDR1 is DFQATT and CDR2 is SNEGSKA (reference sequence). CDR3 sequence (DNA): TGCAGTGCTAGAGGGACAGGGGACACTGAAGCTTTCTTT. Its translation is CSARGTGDTEAFF.